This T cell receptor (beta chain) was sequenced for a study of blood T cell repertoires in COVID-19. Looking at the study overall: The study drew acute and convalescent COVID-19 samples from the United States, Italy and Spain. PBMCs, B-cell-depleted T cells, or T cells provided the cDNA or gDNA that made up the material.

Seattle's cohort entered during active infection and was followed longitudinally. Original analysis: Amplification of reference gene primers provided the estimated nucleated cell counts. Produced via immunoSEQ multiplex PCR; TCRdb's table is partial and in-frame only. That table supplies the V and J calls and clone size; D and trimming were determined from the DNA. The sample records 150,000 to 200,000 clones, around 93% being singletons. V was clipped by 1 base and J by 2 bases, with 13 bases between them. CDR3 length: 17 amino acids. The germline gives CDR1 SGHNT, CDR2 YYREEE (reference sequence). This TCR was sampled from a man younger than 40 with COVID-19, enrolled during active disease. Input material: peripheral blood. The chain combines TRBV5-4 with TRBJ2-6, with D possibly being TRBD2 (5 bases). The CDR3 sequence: CASSLRASSTGANVLTF. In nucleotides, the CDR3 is TGTGCCAGCAGCTTGAGGGCTAGCTCTACTGGGGCCAACGTCCTGACTTTC. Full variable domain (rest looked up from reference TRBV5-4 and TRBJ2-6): ETGVTQSPTHLIKTRGQQVTLRCSSQSGHNTVSWYQQALGQGPQFIFQYYREEENGRGNFPPRFSGLQFPNYSSELNVNALELDDSALYLCASSLRASSTGANVLTFGAGSRLTVL.